Listed here are 25 T cell receptor beta chains from one sample, sequenced in a study of CD8 T cells in ankylosing spondylitis. TCRdb called the 5' RACE reads again in MiXCR, with one record for every CDR3 protein. This sample yields nearly 350,000 distinct CDR3 sequences, of which roughly 15% are seen a single time; 1.1% belongs to the top ten. Sequencing used blood, either unsorted or a sorted T cell fraction (not recorded which). All receptors come from a male donor with ankylosing spondylitis or in good health (not recorded which).

In this sample, this clonotype turned up a few times. V usage is TRBV5-1 and J usage is TRBJ1-2; 7 bases agree with TRBD1. Germline V gene sequence: CDR1 SGHRS, CDR2 YFSETQ. The CDR3 has 15 amino acids. The V gene end was trimmed by 0 bases and the J gene end by 4 bases; junction bases not matched to a gene: 6. CDR3 in DNA: TGCGCCAGCAGCTTGGGACAGGGAGGGCCCTATGGCTACACCTTC. It specifies CASSLGQGGPYGYTF. Variable domain in full (rest from reference TRBV5-1 and TRBJ1-2): KAGVTQTPRYLIKTRGQQVTLSCSPISGHRSVSWYQQTPGQGLQFLFEYFSETQRNKGNFPGRFSGRQFSNSRSEMNVSTLELGDSALYLCASSLGQGGPYGYTFGSGTRLTVV.

This clonotype was detected a few times. V is TRBV12-3 or TRBV12-4 and J is TRBJ1-5, with 8 bases aligning to TRBD1. The CDR3 extends over 14 amino acids. V shed 5 bases, J shed 4 bases, and the junction held 4 bases outside the gene matches. The CDR3 loop is CASSPDRVNQPQHF. CDR3 bases: TGTGCCAGCAGTCCGGACAGGGTTAATCAGCCCCAGCATTTT.

CDR3 loop: CASSPWTSGIAYEQYF. The CDR3 nucleotides are TGTGCCAGCAGTCCATGGACTAGCGGGATCGCCTACGAGCAGTACTTC. The V and J genes are TRBV27 and TRBJ2-7, with 12 nucleotides matching TRBD2. Trimming removed 5 bases from V and 2 bases from J; junction bases left unmatched: 7. Germline V gene lookup returns CDR1 MNHEY and CDR2 SMNVEV (reference sequence). CDR3 length: 16 residues.

J is TRBJ2-7 and V is TRBV20-1, with D unresolved. The V gene lost 6 bases and the J gene lost 4 bases, with 10 bases spanning the gap. CDR3 length: 11 residues. Germline values: CDR1 DFQATT, CDR2 SNEGSKA (reference sequence). The chain's CDR3 is CSAQYEYEQYF. CDR3 DNA: TGCAGTGCCCAATATGAGTACGAGCAGTACTTC.

The gene calls are TRBV6-1 and TRBJ1-3; 7 bases line up with TRBD1. Per germline, CDR1 MNHNS and CDR2 SASEGT. This CDR3 region has 15 residues. With 5 bases clipped from V and 1 base from J, the junction kept 5 bases outside the gene matches. In DNA, the CDR3 is TGTGCCAGCAGTACCACAGGGGTGTCTGGAAACACCATATATTTT. This encodes CASSTTGVSGNTIYF.

The V call is TRBV18, the J call TRBJ1-2; the D gene is possibly TRBD1 (5 bases). This CDR3 region has 14 residues. Trimming stripped 2 bases from V and 0 bases from J, with 7 bases between. Germline-derived CDR1 and CDR2 are KGHSH and LQKENI. CDR3 sequence: CASSPDSPNYGYTF. The DNA of the CDR3 is TGTGCCAGCTCACCAGACAGCCCTAACTATGGCTACACCTTC.

Only a few counts were recorded for this clonotype. The J gene is TRBJ2-7, the V gene TRBV3-1; D perhaps matches TRBD1 (5 bases). The V gene lost 8 bases and the J gene lost 6 bases, with 14 bases spanning the gap. The CDR3 contains 12 residues. The germline V gene has CDR1 LGHDT and CDR2 YNNKEL (reference sequence). The CDR3 region is CASSRQTREQYF. The CDR3 nucleotides read TGTGCCAGCTCCCGACAGACGCGCGAGCAGTACTTC.

This clonotype was seen a few times. The chain links TRBV4-2 to TRBJ2-1; D may be TRBD2 (5 bases). The V gene lost 4 bases and the J gene lost 9 bases, with 19 bases spanning the gap. This CDR3 region has 15 residues. CDR1 LGHNA and CDR2 YNFKEQ come from the germline V gene. Here the CDR3 DNA reads TGTGCCAGCAGCCCCCCAACAGCACGGGGTGGTGAGCAGTTCTTC. It yields the protein CASSPPTARGGEQFF.

CDR3 nucleotide sequence: TGTGCCAGTTGTCCGGGTTCGGGCACTGAAGCTTTCTTT. Protein: CASCPGSGTEAFF. The chain is built from TRBV12-3 or TRBV12-4 and TRBJ1-1; no clear D. The CDR3 totals 13 residues. V lost 9 bases to trimming and J lost 4 bases, with 15 bases between them.

The chain couples TRBV19 to TRBJ1-3, with D perhaps matching TRBD1 (5 bases). This CDR3 is 14 amino acids long. Germline lookup yields CDR1 LNHDA and CDR2 SQIVND (reference sequence). The ends were cut back, 8 bases at V and 2 bases at J, with 13 bases in the middle. The CDR3 reads CASATGTAGNTIYF. The CDR3 DNA sequence: TGTGCCAGTGCGACCGGGACGGCTGGAAACACCATATATTTT.

The chain has TRBV5-1 and TRBJ2-2, with 8 bases lining up with TRBD1. J gave up 4 bases and V 3 bases, and 8 bases lay outside the gene matches. CDR1 and CDR2 (germline): SGHRS, YFSETQ. There are 16 residues in the CDR3. CDR3 in DNA: TGCGCCAGCAGCTCAGAGACAGGGGCCCTCACCGGGGAGCTGTTTTTT. Its protein product is CASSSETGALTGELFF.

This clonotype was counted a few times. This rearrangement joins TRBV6-1 to TRBJ2-7; 7 positions agree with TRBD1. After removal of 7 bases from V and 3 bases from J, the junction contained 15 bases not matched to a gene. The CDR3 consists of 16 residues. In germline, CDR1 is MNHNS, CDR2 SASEGT. The CDR3 loop is CASIQTAGTDFYEQYF. The CDR3 DNA reads as TGTGCCAGCATCCAAACGGCCGGGACAGACTTCTACGAGCAGTACTTC.

This clonotype was detected a few times. The chain recombines TRBV6-2 or TRBV6-3 with TRBJ2-2; D unclear. Trimming removed 7 bases from V and 8 bases from J, with 17 bases in between. The CDR3 is made up of 14 amino acids. In germline, CDR1 is MNHEY, CDR2 SVGEGT. In nucleotides, the CDR3 is TGTGCCAGCACCCCGGTGGTAGTTCGAGGGGAGCTGTTTTTT. It is translated as CASTPVVVRGELFF.

J is TRBJ2-7 and V is TRBV7-2, with a tentative D call TRBD1 (5 bases). Trimming removed 6 bases from V and 0 bases from J, with 12 bases in between. This CDR3 spans 14 amino acids. CDR1 and CDR2 (germline): SGHTA, FQGNSA. CDR3 sequence: CASSYDSFSYEQYF. The CDR3 nucleotides are TGTGCCAGCAGTTATGACAGTTTCTCCTACGAGCAGTACTTC.

This clonotype was observed a few times. V usage is TRBV7-8 and J usage is TRBJ2-7, with TRBD1 as a possible D gene (6 bases). Per germline, CDR1 SGHVS and CDR2 FQNEAQ. The CDR3 loop spans 14 amino acids. V was shortened by 2 bases and J by 5 bases, with 13 bases between the two germline ends. For the CDR3, the DNA is TGTGCCAGCAGCTTAAGGCAGGGGCGGGACGAGCAGTACTTC. Translation gives CASSLRQGRDEQYF.

The rearrangement links TRBV5-1 to TRBJ2-1; perhaps TRBD1 as D (8 bases). From germline, CDR1 is SGHRS and CDR2 YFSETQ. CDR3 length equals 18 residues. Between the trimmed V and J ends, which lost 3 bases and 1 base, there was a span of 20 bases. CDR3 protein: CASSSTGRTGLSYNEQFF. The CDR3 DNA reads TGCGCCAGCAGCTCCACCGGGAGGACAGGGCTTTCCTACAATGAGCAGTTCTTC.

This clonotype was recorded a few times. The rearrangement uses TRBV6-5 and TRBJ2-1, with D possibly matching TRBD1 (5 bases). CDR3 length equals 17 residues. Germline CDR1 MNHEY, CDR2 SVGAGI. Trimming removed 1 base from V and 1 base from J, with 14 bases in between. CDR3 nucleotide sequence: TGTGCCAGCAGTTACTTGGCCAGGGTTATGTCCTACAATGAGCAGTTCTTC. The encoded protein is CASSYLARVMSYNEQFF.

The rearrangement joins TRBV4-1 to TRBJ2-1; TRBD1 is a possible D gene (6 bases). This CDR3 is 16 amino acids long. V shed 2 bases and J shed 4 bases, with 15 bases lying between them. Germline assignment: CDR1 MGHRA and CDR2 YSYEKL. CDR3 protein: CASSQPSDSFYNEQFF. CDR3 bases: TGCGCCAGCAGCCAACCTTCGGACAGTTTTTACAATGAGCAGTTCTTC.

The J gene is TRBJ1-2, the V gene TRBV2, with TRBD1 matching over 10 bases. The length of the CDR3 is 15 residues. CDR1 SNHLY and CDR2 FYNNEI come from the germline V gene. V shed 3 bases, J shed 6 bases, and the junction held 7 bases outside the gene matches. DNA of the CDR3: TGTGCCAGCAGTGAGGAGACAGGGGGCGCCCATGGCTACACCTTC. This gives the protein CASSEETGGAHGYTF.

The chain employs TRBV7-8 and TRBJ1-6; D is possibly TRBD1 (6 bases). The CDR3 has 16 amino acids. V lost 4 bases to trimming and J lost 5 bases, with 15 bases between them. Germline V gives CDR1 SGHVS, CDR2 FQNEAQ. CDR3 region: CASSSTGSNDNSPLHF. CDR3 coding DNA: TGTGCCAGCAGCTCAACAGGGTCTAACGATAATTCACCCCTCCACTTT.

This clonotype was seen a few times. The chain joins TRBV5-1 to TRBJ2-1; TRBD2 might be the D (6 bases). Germline V gene sequence: CDR1 SGHRS, CDR2 YFSETQ. Trimming shortened V by 4 bases and J by 4 bases, and 12 bases separated the two germline ends. CDR3 size: 14 residues. The CDR3 coding sequence is TGCGCCAGCAGCCTTAGCGGAGATTACAATGAGCAGTTCTTC. Its protein is CASSLSGDYNEQFF.

The V call is TRBV15, the J call TRBJ1-2; D uncertain. Trimming shortened V by 0 bases and J by 4 bases, and 15 bases separated the two germline ends. In germline, CDR1 is LNHNV, CDR2 YYDKDF (reference sequence). The CDR3 runs 16 residues. CDR3 residues: CATSRDLKGSLYGYTF. CDR3 nucleotides: TGTGCCACCAGCAGAGATTTAAAAGGATCCCTCTATGGCTACACCTTC.

The rearrangement uses TRBV14 and TRBJ2-3; D is uncertain. Trimming cost V 0 bases and J 4 bases, with 14 bases left between them. CDR1 and CDR2 (germline): SGHDN, FVKESK. The CDR3 length is 16 residues. The chain's CDR3 is CASSQEFPNPADTQYF. In DNA, the CDR3 is TGTGCCAGCAGCCAAGAATTTCCGAATCCCGCAGATACGCAGTATTTT.

This clonotype was found many times. The J gene is TRBJ2-1, the V gene TRBV24-1; D perhaps matches TRBD2 (6 bases). The CDR3 consists of 16 residues. Trimming cost V 5 bases and J 5 bases, with 18 bases left between them. Germline V CDR1 and CDR2: KGHDR, SFDVKD. CDR3 DNA sequence: TGTGCCACCAGTGGTGGACCGCGGGACTCAGACAATGAGCAGTTCTTC. It is translated as CATSGGPRDSDNEQFF.

The chain has TRBV20-1 and TRBJ2-7; D ambiguous. The CDR3 consists of 11 residues. V was shortened by 0 bases and J by 5 bases, with 5 bases between the two germline ends. CDR1 and CDR2 (germline): DFQATT, SNEGSKA (reference sequence). The CDR3, as DNA: TGCAGTGCTAGAGATGGGCACGAGCAGTACTTC. It is translated as CSARDGHEQYF.